Included here is one T cell receptor (beta chain) sequence, with context. Its antigen is unidentified. A much bigger clone sits one base away, suggesting this may be a read error. Other DNA variants within this sample encode the same CDR3. This sample is part of a study of shared clonotypes between healthy human individuals. Study observations and caveats: With few donors, the genetic and exposure-history diversity represented was limited. The generation probabilities recorded for non-shared clonotypes fell below those of clonotypes shared by all four donors.

Original methodology: ImmunoSEQ output lacked quality scores and full-length reads, limiting matched filtering. TCRdb's table, derived via immunoSEQ multiplex PCR, lists solely in-frame clones and lacks some. The V and J calls and clone size were taken over from that table, and D and trimming were inferred from the DNA. The sample carries around 1.1 million clones, approximately 80% recorded once. Germline CDR1 and CDR2: GTSNPN and SVGIG (reference sequence). This CDR3 spans 15 amino acids. Trimming took 3 bases from V and 3 from J; bases not matched to a gene: 8. It was into CD45RA+ naive and CD45RA-negative memory subsets that the CD4+ cells were split.

The chain recombines TRBV30 with TRBJ1-2, with 9 bases that match TRBD1. Sequenced input: memory CD4+ T cells from PBMCs. As to subset: CD45RA-negative fraction. This receptor was obtained from a man aged 18 to 30 in good health. Some clones in this sample may be carry-over from other donors' samples. The CDR3 protein is CAWSRDRDGDYGYTF. CDR3 coding DNA: TGTGCCTGGAGCCGGGACAGGGATGGTGACTATGGCTACACCTTC.